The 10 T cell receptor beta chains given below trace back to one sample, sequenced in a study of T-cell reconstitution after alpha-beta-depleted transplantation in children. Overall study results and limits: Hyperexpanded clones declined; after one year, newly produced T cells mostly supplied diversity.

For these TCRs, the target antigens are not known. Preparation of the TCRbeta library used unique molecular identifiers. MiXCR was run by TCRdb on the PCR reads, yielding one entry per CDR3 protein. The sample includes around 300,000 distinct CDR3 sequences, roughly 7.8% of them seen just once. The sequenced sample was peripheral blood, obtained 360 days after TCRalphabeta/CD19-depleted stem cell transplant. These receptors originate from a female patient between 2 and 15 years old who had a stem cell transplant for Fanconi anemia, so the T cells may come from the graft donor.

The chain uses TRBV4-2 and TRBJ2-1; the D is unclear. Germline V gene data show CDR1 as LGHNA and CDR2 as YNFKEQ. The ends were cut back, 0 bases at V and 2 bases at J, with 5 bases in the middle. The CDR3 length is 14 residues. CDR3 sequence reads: CASSQESPYNEQFF. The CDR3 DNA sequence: TGTGCCAGCAGCCAAGAGTCCCCCTACAATGAGCAGTTCTTC.

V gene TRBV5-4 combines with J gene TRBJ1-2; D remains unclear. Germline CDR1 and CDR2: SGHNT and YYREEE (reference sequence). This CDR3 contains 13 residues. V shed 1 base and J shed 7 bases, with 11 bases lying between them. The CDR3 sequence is CASSLTPGGGYTF. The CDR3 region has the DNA TGTGCCAGCAGCTTGACCCCGGGCGGTGGCTACACCTTC.

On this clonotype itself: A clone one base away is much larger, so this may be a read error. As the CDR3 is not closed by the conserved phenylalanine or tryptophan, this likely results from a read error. The CDR3 DNA reads TGTGCCAGCAGTCGACAGGGGTCGTTCAATGAGCAGTTCTTG. Its protein product is CASSRQGSFNEQFL. The chain combines TRBV12-3 or TRBV12-4 with TRBJ2-1; 8 bases are a match to TRBD1. V was pared by 5 bases and J by 6 bases, with 6 bases of the junction left unmatched. The CDR3 length is 14 residues.

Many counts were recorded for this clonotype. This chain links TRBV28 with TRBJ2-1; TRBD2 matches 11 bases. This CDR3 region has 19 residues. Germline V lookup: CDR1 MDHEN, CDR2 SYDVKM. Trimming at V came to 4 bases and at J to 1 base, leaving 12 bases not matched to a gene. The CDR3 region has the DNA TGTGCCAGCAGTTGGACGACTAGCGGGGAAGTGGTATCCTACAATGAGCAGTTCTTC. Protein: CASSWTTSGEVVSYNEQFF.

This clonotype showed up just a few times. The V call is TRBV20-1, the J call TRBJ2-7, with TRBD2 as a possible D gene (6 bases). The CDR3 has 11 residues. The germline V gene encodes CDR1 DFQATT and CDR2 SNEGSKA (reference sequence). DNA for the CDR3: TGCAGTGCGGCGGGGTTACGGGGCTTGGGCGTC. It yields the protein CSAAGLRGLGV.

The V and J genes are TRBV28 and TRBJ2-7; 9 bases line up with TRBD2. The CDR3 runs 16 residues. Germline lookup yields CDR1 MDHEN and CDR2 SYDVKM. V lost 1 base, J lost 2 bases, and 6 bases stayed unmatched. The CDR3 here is CASSLSWRGGAYEQYV. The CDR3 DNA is TGTGCCAGCAGTTTATCATGGCGGGGGGGCGCCTACGAGCAGTACGTC.

The CDR3 is CASSLGGGGNQPQHF. CDR3 DNA: TGTGCCAGCAGCTTAGGGGGGGGTGGCAATCAGCCCCAGCATTTT. The chain carries TRBV7-2 and TRBJ1-5; maybe TRBD1 (5 bases). The germline V gene encodes CDR1 SGHTA and CDR2 FQGNSA. The CDR3 sequence is 15 residues long. The V end was cut by 1 base, the J end by 2 bases, with 9 bases between.

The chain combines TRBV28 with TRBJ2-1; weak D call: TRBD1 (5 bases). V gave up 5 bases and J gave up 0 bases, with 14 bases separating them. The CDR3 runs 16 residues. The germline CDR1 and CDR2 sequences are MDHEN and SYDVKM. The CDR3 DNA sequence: TGTGCCAGCAGTGGGGCCGACCGGACCTCCTACAATGAGCAGTTCTTC. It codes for CASSGADRTSYNEQFF.

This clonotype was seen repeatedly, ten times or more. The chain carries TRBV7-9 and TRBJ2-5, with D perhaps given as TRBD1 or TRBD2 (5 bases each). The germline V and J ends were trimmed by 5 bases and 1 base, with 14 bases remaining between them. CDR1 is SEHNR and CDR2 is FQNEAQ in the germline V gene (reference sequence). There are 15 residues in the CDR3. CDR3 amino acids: CASSPKWGTQETQYF. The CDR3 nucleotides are TGTGCCAGCAGCCCCAAGTGGGGGACCCAAGAGACCCAGTACTTC.

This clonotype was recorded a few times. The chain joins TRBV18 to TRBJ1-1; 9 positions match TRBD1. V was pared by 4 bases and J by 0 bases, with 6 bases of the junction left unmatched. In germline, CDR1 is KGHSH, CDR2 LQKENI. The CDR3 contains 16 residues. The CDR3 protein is CASSLRTGEMNTEAFF. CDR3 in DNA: TGTGCCAGCTCACTTCGGACAGGGGAAATGAACACTGAAGCTTTCTTT.